These 4 T cell receptor beta chains originate from one sample sequenced in a study of T-cell reconstitution after alpha-beta-depleted transplantation in children. Study-wide results and limits: T-cell counts and diversity at one year post-transplant came mainly from newly produced T cells.

Which antigens these TCRs recognize remains unknown. TCRbeta library preparation incorporated unique molecular identifiers. TCRdb ran MiXCR on the PCR reads and lists one entry per CDR3 protein. The repertoire includes about 300,000 distinct CDR3 sequences, 6.5% to 9% of them detected once, and approximately 9.6% sits in the top ten. Sequencing used peripheral blood, obtained 360 days after TCRalphabeta/CD19-depleted stem cell transplant. All receptors derive from a female patient aged 2-9 years who had a stem cell transplant for Fanconi anemia, so the T cells may come from the graft donor.

This clonotype was seen ten or more times. V and J are TRBV7-9 and TRBJ2-7; maybe TRBD2 (6 bases). Germline-derived CDR1 and CDR2 are SEHNR and FQNEAQ (reference sequence). The CDR3 loop spans 15 amino acids. V lost 2 bases to trimming and J lost 2 bases, with 13 bases between them. The CDR3 DNA reads as TGTGCCAGCAGCTTATTTTCCGGGAGCGCCTACGAGCAGTACTTC. This gives the protein CASSLFSGSAYEQYF. The complete variable domain, with remaining parts taken from reference TRBV7-9 and TRBJ2-7, reads DTGVSQNPRHKITKRGQNVTFRCDPISEHNRLYWYRQTLGQGPEFLTYFQNEAQLEKSRLLSDRFSAERPKGSFSTLEIQRTEQGDSAMYLCASSLFSGSAYEQYFGPGTRLTVT.

This clonotype has at least ten counts. The J gene is TRBJ2-5, the V gene TRBV20-1; possibly TRBD2 for D (6 bases). Per germline, CDR1 DFQATT and CDR2 SNEGSKA (reference sequence). The CDR3 consists of 12 residues. The CDR3 DNA sequence: TGCAGAGCCCGGGGACTCGGGGAGACCCAGTACTTC. Its protein product is CRARGLGETQYF.

The chain joins TRBV4-1 to TRBJ2-5; the D is unclear. CDR1 and CDR2 (germline): MGHRA, YSYEKL. This CDR3 comprises 14 residues. V was clipped by 4 bases and J by 5 bases, with 14 bases between them. CDR3: CASSLQRSGETQYF. The CDR3 DNA sequence: TGCGCCAGCAGCCTTCAGAGATCCGGGGAGACCCAGTACTTC.

This clonotype occurred many times. The gene calls are TRBV6-1 and TRBJ2-5; D is undetermined. Trimming pared 5 bases from V and 4 bases from J, leaving 17 bases between. This CDR3 is built from 15 residues. Germline loops: CDR1 MNHNS, CDR2 SASEGT. The CDR3 protein is CASSRYGQAGETQYF. CDR3 coding DNA: TGTGCCAGCAGTCGCTACGGCCAGGCAGGAGAGACCCAGTACTTC.